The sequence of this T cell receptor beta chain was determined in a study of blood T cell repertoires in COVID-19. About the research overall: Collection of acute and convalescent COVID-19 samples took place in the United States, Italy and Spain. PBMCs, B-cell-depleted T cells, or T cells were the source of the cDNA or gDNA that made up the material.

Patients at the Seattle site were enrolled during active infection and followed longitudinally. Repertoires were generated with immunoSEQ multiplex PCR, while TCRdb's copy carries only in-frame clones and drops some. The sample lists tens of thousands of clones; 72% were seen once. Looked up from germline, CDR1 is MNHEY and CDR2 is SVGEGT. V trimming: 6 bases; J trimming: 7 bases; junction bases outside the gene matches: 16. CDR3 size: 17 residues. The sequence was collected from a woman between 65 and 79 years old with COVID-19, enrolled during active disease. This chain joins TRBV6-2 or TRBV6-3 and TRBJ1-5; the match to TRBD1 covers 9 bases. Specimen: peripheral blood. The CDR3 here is CASSRGQGPRTRQPQHF. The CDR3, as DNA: TGTGCCAGCAGCCGGGGACAGGGCCCAAGGACGAGACAGCCCCAGCATTTT.